This entry lists 3 T cell receptor beta chains sequenced from one sample in a study of shared clonotypes between healthy human individuals. Naive CD8 cells lacked CD45RO, underwent positive selection for CCR7 and left out terminally differentiated effector memory CD45RA+ cells. This table comes from immunoSEQ multiplex PCR, and its TCRdb copy is limited to in-frame clones, with some not included. In the table there are more than 2 million clones, less than 95% of which are singletons. Material for sequencing was naive CD8+ T cells sorted from blood. These TCRs come from a man between 18 and 35 years old in good health.

The chain is built from TRBV7-9 and TRBJ2-7, with 10 bases aligning to TRBD2. Germline CDR1 SEHNR, CDR2 FQNEAQ (reference sequence). The V gene end was trimmed by 3 bases and the J gene end by 3 bases; junction bases not matched to a gene: 8. The CDR3 has 16 residues. The CDR3 loop reads CASSFPASGRNYEQYF. The CDR3 DNA reads as TGTGCCAGCAGCTTCCCAGCTAGCGGGAGAAACTACGAGCAGTACTTC.

The chain has TRBV2 and TRBJ2-7; perhaps D is TRBD1 or TRBD2 (6 bases each). Germline CDR1 and CDR2: SNHLY and FYNNEI. Trimming removed 4 bases from V and 2 bases from J, with 12 bases in between. CDR3 length: 14 residues. CDR3 protein: CASSVGGDTYEQYF. CDR3 in DNA: TGTGCCAGCAGTGTAGGCGGGGACACCTACGAGCAGTACTTC.

This sequence joins TRBV7-9 and TRBJ2-7, with D unresolved. CDR3 length: 14 amino acids. The germline gives CDR1 SEHNR, CDR2 FQNEAQ (reference sequence). Trimming cost V 5 bases and J 2 bases, with 13 bases left between them. CDR3 loop: CASSPWTDPYEQYF. In DNA, the CDR3 is TGTGCCAGCAGCCCATGGACGGATCCCTACGAGCAGTACTTC.